The 2 T cell receptor beta chains reported below all come from one sample, sequenced in a study of cytomegalovirus exposure and HLA in healthy donors. Both 60 Vbeta primers and 13 Jbeta primers went into the PCR. The repertoire was sequenced with immunoSEQ multiplex PCR; TCRdb's copy has only in-frame clones and lacks some. The table records around 120,000 clones, around 10% of them present only once. The sequencing sample was made of PBMCs. These receptors were taken from a man aged 25-45 years in good health and CMV-seronegative.

The chain recombines TRBV7-2 with TRBJ1-2; no firm D call. The CDR3 length is 14 residues. Trimming cost V 1 base and J 3 bases, with 9 bases left between them. Germline assignment: CDR1 SGHTA and CDR2 FQGNSA. As DNA, the CDR3 is TGTGCCAGCAGCTTAGTTCCAGGCCACTATGGCTACACCTTC. This sequence encodes CASSLVPGHYGYTF. The complete variable domain, with remaining parts taken from reference TRBV7-2 and TRBJ1-2, reads GAGVSQSPSNKVTEKGKDVELRCDPISGHTALYWYRQSLGQGLEFLIYFQGNSAPDKSGLPSDRFSAERTGGSVSTLTIQRTQQEDSAVYLCASSLVPGHYGYTFGSGTRLTVV.

V is TRBV28 and J is TRBJ1-4; 8 nucleotides agree with TRBD1. The CDR3 sequence is 18 residues long. Germline values: CDR1 MDHEN, CDR2 SYDVKM. V trimming: 4 bases; J trimming: 2 bases; junction bases outside the gene matches: 12. The CDR3: CASSSSIGTGPTNEKLFF. CDR3 bases: TGTGCCAGCAGTTCTTCAATTGGGACAGGACCTACTAATGAAAAACTGTTTTTT.